This T cell receptor beta chain was obtained from a study of CD8+CD57+ T cells in acquired aplastic anemia. The TCR beta profiling, which covered VDJ combination and CDR3 sequence, was carried out using genomic DNA as the template. Each CDR3 protein gets one entry after TCRdb re-called the reads with MiXCR. The table lists roughly 170,000 distinct CDR3 sequences, about 60% of them singletons, with about 50% in the top ten. The CDR3 has 13 residues. Germline V gene sequence: CDR1 GTSNPN, CDR2 SVGIG (reference sequence). J was trimmed by 6 bases and V by 2 bases; bases with no gene match: 6. This clonotype was recorded at least ten times.

Input material: sorted CD4+, CD8+, or CD8+CD57+ T cells (not recorded which) from PBMCs. The gene calls are TRBV30 and TRBJ2-7, with 8 bases identical to TRBD1. This sequence originates from a human donor in good health. This CDR3 reads CAWSTTGTGEQYF. In DNA, the CDR3 is TGTGCCTGGAGTACGACCGGGACAGGCGAGCAGTACTTC.